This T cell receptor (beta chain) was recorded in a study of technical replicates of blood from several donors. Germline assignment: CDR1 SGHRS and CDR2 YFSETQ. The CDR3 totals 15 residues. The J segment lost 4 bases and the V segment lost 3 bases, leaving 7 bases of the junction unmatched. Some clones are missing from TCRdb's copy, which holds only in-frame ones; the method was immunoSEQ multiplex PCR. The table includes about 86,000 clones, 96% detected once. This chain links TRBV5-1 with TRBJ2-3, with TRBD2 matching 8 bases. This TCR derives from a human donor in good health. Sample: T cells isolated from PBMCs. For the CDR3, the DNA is TGCGCCAGCAGCTCCCAGCGGGAGCCGTCAGATACGCAGTATTTT. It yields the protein CASSSQREPSDTQYF.